The 3 T cell receptor beta chains below were found in one sample sequenced in a study of long-term antiretroviral therapy in people with HIV. They ran version v3.0 of the immunoSEQ assay at survey level. Assay: immunoSEQ multiplex PCR; the TCRdb copy retains only in-frame clones and omits some. The table has approximately 35,000 clones, around 94% seen once. Source: unsorted PBMCs, taken 4.1 years after starting antiretroviral therapy. These receptors came from a woman in her forties or fifties with HIV.

The chain carries TRBV12-5 and TRBJ1-5; D is unclear. Trimming pared 7 bases from V and 4 bases from J, leaving 17 bases between. Germline CDR1 is LGHNT and CDR2 is FRNRAP. The CDR3 loop spans 15 amino acids. For the CDR3, the DNA is TGTGCTAGTGCCCGCCTGGAGAAGGAAAATCAGCCCCAGCATTTT. This gives the protein CASARLEKENQPQHF. Full variable domain (rest looked up from reference TRBV12-5 and TRBJ1-5): DARVTQTPRHKVTEMGQEVTMRCQPILGHNTVFWYRQTMMQGLELLAYFRNRAPLDDSGMPKDRFSAEMPDATLATLKIQPSEPRDSAVYFCASARLEKENQPQHFGDGTRLSIL.

The rearrangement links TRBV30 to TRBJ2-6; 8 bases fit TRBD1. The CDR3 spans 20 residues. Germline CDR1 GTSNPN, CDR2 SVGIG (reference sequence). Trimming removed 0 bases from V and 2 bases from J; junction bases left unmatched: 15. CDR3 coding DNA: TGTGCCTGGAGTGTGGTTGGCAGGGGGCGATTTTTGACTGGGGCCAACGTCCTGACTTTC. It yields the protein CAWSVVGRGRFLTGANVLTF. The full variable domain, completed using reference TRBV30 and TRBJ2-6, is SQTIHQWPATLVQPVGSPLSLECTVEGTSNPNLYWYRQAAGRGLQLLFYSVGIGQISSEVPQNLSASRPQDRQFILSSKKLLLSDSGFYLCAWSVVGRGRFLTGANVLTFGAGSRLTVL.

The chain combines TRBV11-2 with TRBJ2-7; tentatively, D is TRBD2 (5 bases). The V and J ends lost 1 base and 4 bases respectively, with 8 bases between them. The CDR3 loop spans 13 amino acids. Per germline, CDR1 SGHAT and CDR2 FQNNGV. CDR3 loop: CASSLGLRYEQYF. The CDR3 nucleotides read TGTGCCAGCAGCTTAGGACTAAGGTACGAGCAGTACTTC.